This TCR beta chain stems from a study of vaccination effects on CD4 cells after COVID-19. From germline, CDR1 is DFQATT and CDR2 SNEGSKA (reference sequence). The CDR3 is made up of 13 amino acids. V was cut by 3 bases and J by 6 bases, with 14 bases left in between. Details on this clone: The antigen is not known.

Antigen-specific CD4+ T cells were first expanded with viral peptide pools by the ViraFEST assay and only then sequenced. Scientists isolated CD4+ T cells after a roughly 10-day culture period ended. Convalescent patients had PCR-confirmed SARS-CoV-2 infection between March and December 2020. Method: immunoSEQ multiplex PCR; TCRdb's copy keeps in-frame clones and lacks some. The sample carries tens of thousands of clones, 73% recorded once. The sequence was collected from a human donor who had a prior SARS-CoV-2 infection. The genes are TRBV20-1 and TRBJ1-1; D unresolved. The sequencing here drew on CD4+ T cells from PBMCs cultured with a peptide pool, taken before COVID-19 vaccination. The CDR3 region has the DNA TGCAGTGCTAGTGTTATTCTTTTCCCTGAAGCTTTCTTT. Residues: CSASVILFPEAFF.